This record concerns one T cell receptor beta chain sequence. These data are taken from a study of long-term antiretroviral therapy in people with HIV. Sequencing used immunoSEQ v3.0 at survey level. Assay used: immunoSEQ multiplex PCR; TCRdb lists only in-frame clones, some missing. The sample lists just under 20,000 clones; approximately 83% were seen once. Among participants with HIV, every one received treatment in the United States. The CDR3 runs 16 residues. Germline loops: CDR1 SGHRS, CDR2 YFSETQ. V gave up 4 bases and J gave up 2 bases; unmatched junction bases: 3. V gene TRBV5-1 combines with J gene TRBJ2-2; 12 bases are a match to TRBD2. The sequencing here drew on unsorted PBMCs, taken 0.5 years before starting antiretroviral therapy. The sequence came from a man between 18 and 35 years old with HIV. The CDR3 DNA reads as TGCGCCAGCAGCATGACTAGCGGGGGAAACACCGGGGAGCTGTTTTTT. The encoded protein is CASSMTSGGNTGELFF.